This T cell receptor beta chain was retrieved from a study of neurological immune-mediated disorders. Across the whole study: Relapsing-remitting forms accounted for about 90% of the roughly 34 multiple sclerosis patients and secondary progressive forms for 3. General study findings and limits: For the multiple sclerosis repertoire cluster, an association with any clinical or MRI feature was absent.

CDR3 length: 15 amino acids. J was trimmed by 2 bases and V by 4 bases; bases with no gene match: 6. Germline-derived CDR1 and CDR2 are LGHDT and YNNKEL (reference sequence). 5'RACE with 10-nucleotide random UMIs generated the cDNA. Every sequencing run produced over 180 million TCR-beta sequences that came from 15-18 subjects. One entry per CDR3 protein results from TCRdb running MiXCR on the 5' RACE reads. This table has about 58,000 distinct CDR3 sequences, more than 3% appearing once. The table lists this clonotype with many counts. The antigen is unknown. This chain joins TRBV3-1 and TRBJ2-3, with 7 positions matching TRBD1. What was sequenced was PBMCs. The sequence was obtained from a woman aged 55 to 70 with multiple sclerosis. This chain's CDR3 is CASSPGTDHTDTQYF. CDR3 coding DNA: TGTGCCAGCAGCCCCGGGACAGACCACACAGATACGCAGTATTTT.